Below, 19 T cell receptor beta chains from the same sample are listed, as sequenced in a study of cytomegalovirus exposure and HLA in healthy donors (dated by TCRdb to about 2017). Preparation of the library involved the immunoSEQ multiplex PCR assay. Held by TCRdb, this immuneACCESS table contains in-frame sequences only and omits some clones. Under half of the omission traces to an unresolved V gene where checked; the cause of the rest is unknown. This sample has 80,000 to 95,000 clones in its table, and about 94% of those were observed once. 1.1% of the sample lies in the top ten. The sequencing input was PBMCs. The receptors were sampled from a woman between 25 and 40 years old in good health and CMV-seropositive.

This rearrangement joins TRBV28 to TRBJ1-4, with TRBD1 matching 9 bases. Trimming cost V 7 bases and J 6 bases; bases outside gene matches: 9. Germline values: CDR1 MDHEN, CDR2 SYDVKM. The CDR3 is made up of 15 amino acids. CDR3 sequence: CASISPRTGDEKLFF. In DNA form, the CDR3 reads TGTGCCAGCATATCTCCCCGGACAGGGGATGAAAAACTGTTTTTT.

This rearrangement joins TRBV4-2 to TRBJ2-1; tentative D call: TRBD1 (6 bases). The germline gives CDR1 LGHNA, CDR2 YNFKEQ. The CDR3 is made up of 15 amino acids. V was shortened by 1 base and J by 8 bases, with 15 bases between the two germline ends. CDR3 loop: CASSQAPGTQDEQFF. In nucleotides, the CDR3 is TGTGCCAGCAGCCAAGCCCCCGGGACACAGGATGAGCAGTTCTTC.

The chain carries TRBV9 and TRBJ1-2; 12 bases map to TRBD1. Germline loops: CDR1 SGDLS, CDR2 YYNGEE. CDR3 length equals 17 residues. V trimming: 1 base; J trimming: 7 bases; junction bases outside the gene matches: 11. In DNA form, the CDR3 reads TGTGCCAGCAGCGTATTGTCCCGGGGACAGGGGGCTTCTGGCTACACCTTC. It is translated as CASSVLSRGQGASGYTF.

In its sample, this clone was seen once. The chain has TRBV19 and TRBJ2-2; possible D gene TRBD1, 8 bases. This CDR3 comprises 16 residues. V lost 5 bases and J 4 bases, leaving 17 bases between the germline ends. The germline gives CDR1 LNHDA, CDR2 SQIVND (reference sequence). CDR3 sequence reads: CASSVYRGGSTGELFF. The CDR3 DNA follows: TGTGCCAGTAGTGTTTACAGGGGGGGTAGCACCGGGGAGCTGTTTTTT.

The chain is built from TRBV29-1 and TRBJ2-7, with TRBD1 matching 8 bases. Germline CDR1 reads SQVTM; CDR2 reads ANQGSEA. This CDR3 has 12 amino acids. The junction had 1 base not matched to a gene; V was cut back by 0 bases and J by 6 bases. CDR3 bases: TGCAGCGTTGAAGAGACAGGGGTCGAGCAGTACTTC. Amino acids: CSVEETGVEQYF.

CDR3 region: CASKGGGSPDTQYF. The DNA for the CDR3 is TGTGCCAGCAAAGGCGGGGGGTCCCCAGATACGCAGTATTTT. The gene calls are TRBV7-9 and TRBJ2-3; TRBD2 matches 8 bases. This CDR3 contains 14 residues. The germline CDR1 and CDR2 sequences are SEHNR and FQNEAQ (reference sequence). V lost 7 bases and J lost 4; bases outside the gene matches: 7.

The CDR3 coding sequence is TGTGCCAGCAGTTTTTTCAGCGGGACTTCCACAGATACGCAGTATTTT. Translating gives CASSFFSGTSTDTQYF. The chain joins TRBV28 to TRBJ2-3, with 7 positions matching TRBD2. This CDR3 is 16 amino acids long. Losses at the gene ends were 3 bases for V and 2 bases for J; bases not matched to a gene: 8. Germline CDR1 MDHEN, CDR2 SYDVKM.

The chain carries TRBV4-3 and TRBJ2-3; possibly TRBD2 for D (6 bases). Trimming removed 0 bases from V and 2 bases from J, with 15 bases in between. The germline CDR1 and CDR2 sequences are LGHNA and YSLEER. The CDR3 consists of 17 residues. The CDR3 region is CASSQEVGGSHTDTQYF. In DNA form, the CDR3 reads TGCGCCAGCAGCCAAGAGGTGGGAGGTTCCCACACAGATACGCAGTATTTT.

This clone was picked up a small number of times. The chain has TRBV27 and TRBJ2-7; the match to TRBD1 covers 12 bases. The V gene's germline CDR1 is MNHEY and CDR2 SMNVEV (reference sequence). The CDR3 contains 17 residues. The ends lost 3 bases at V and 2 bases at J; junction bases unmatched: 8. The CDR3 protein is CASSLGTGGTGAYEQYF. The DNA for the CDR3 is TGTGCCAGCAGTTTGGGGACAGGGGGCACAGGGGCCTACGAGCAGTACTTC.

This chain joins TRBV15 and TRBJ2-4; no clear D gene. Per germline, CDR1 LNHNV and CDR2 YYDKDF (reference sequence). V lost 3 bases to trimming and J lost 4 bases, with 16 bases between them. The CDR3 sequence is 16 residues long. CDR3 sequence: CATSSDTKILKNIQYF. CDR3 in DNA: TGTGCCACCAGCAGCGATACCAAAATTCTAAAAAACATTCAGTACTTC.

This chain joins TRBV27 and TRBJ1-4; 7 positions agree with TRBD1. The germline gives CDR1 MNHEY, CDR2 SMNVEV (reference sequence). J was trimmed by 3 bases and V by 0 bases; bases with no gene match: 1. The CDR3 spans 15 residues. CDR3 sequence reads: CASSLSQGANEKLFF. CDR3 DNA: TGTGCCAGCAGTTTATCTCAGGGGGCTAATGAAAAACTGTTTTTT.

The chain couples TRBV29-1 to TRBJ2-5; 7 positions agree with TRBD1. The germline gives CDR1 SQVTM, CDR2 ANQGSEA. V lost 1 base and J lost 4; bases outside the gene matches: 6. This CDR3 comprises 14 residues. CDR3 bases: TGCAGCGTTGAAGGTGGGGCAGGGGGAGAGACCCAGTACTTC. Translated: CSVEGGAGGETQYF.

The chain links TRBV4-3 to TRBJ1-1; D unresolved. This CDR3 is 13 amino acids long. Germline loops: CDR1 LGHNA, CDR2 YSLEER. The V end was cut by 2 bases, the J end by 4 bases, with 8 bases between. CDR3 amino acids: CASSQILGTEAFF. For the CDR3, the DNA is TGCGCCAGCAGCCAAATTCTAGGCACTGAAGCTTTCTTT.

The rearrangement joins TRBV6-1 to TRBJ1-2; D might be TRBD1 (5 bases). CDR3 length equals 15 residues. Between the trimmed V and J ends, which lost 5 bases and 2 bases, there was a span of 15 bases. Germline assignment: CDR1 MNHNS and CDR2 SASEGT. For the CDR3, the DNA is TGTGCCAGCAGTACCCGGGGACTAAGCAACTATGGCTACACCTTC. Residues: CASSTRGLSNYGYTF.

V usage is TRBV28 and J usage is TRBJ1-2; 9 bases fit TRBD1. CDR1 is MDHEN, CDR2 SYDVKM, per germline. This CDR3 is built from 15 residues. The V and J ends lost 3 bases and 7 bases, in that order; junction bases with no gene match: 9. CDR3 in DNA: TGTGCCAGCAGTTTTCCCGGGACAGGGAGGGGTGGCTACACCTTC. This sequence encodes CASSFPGTGRGGYTF.

V is TRBV7-9 and J is TRBJ2-7; 12 bases match TRBD1. The CDR3 loop spans 16 amino acids. CDR1 and CDR2 (germline): SEHNR, FQNEAQ (reference sequence). Germline trimming cut 1 base from V and 3 bases from J; bases unmatched to any gene: 4. The chain's CDR3 is CASSLGDRGLFYEQYF. CDR3 nucleotide sequence: TGTGCCAGCAGCTTAGGGGACAGGGGGCTTTTCTACGAGCAGTACTTC. The full variable domain, with the rest looked up from reference TRBV7-9 and TRBJ2-7, is DTGVSQNPRHKITKRGQNVTFRCDPISEHNRLYWYRQTLGQGPEFLTYFQNEAQLEKSRLLSDRFSAERPKGSFSTLEIQRTEQGDSAMYLCASSLGDRGLFYEQYFGPGTRLTVT.

This clone was seen once. The J gene is TRBJ2-3, the V gene TRBV5-4; the D gene is possibly TRBD2 (5 bases). The CDR3 loop spans 14 amino acids. The V and J ends lost 2 bases and 7 bases respectively, with 14 bases between them. Per germline, CDR1 SGHNT and CDR2 YYREEE (reference sequence). CDR3 region: CASSLRGVGNTQYF. The CDR3 nucleotides are TGTGCCAGCAGCTTACGGGGAGTTGGAAATACGCAGTATTTT.

V and J are TRBV19 and TRBJ2-1; tentatively, D is TRBD2 (6 bases). The germline gives CDR1 LNHDA, CDR2 SQIVND (reference sequence). This CDR3 region has 17 residues. V was pared by 1 base and J by 0 bases, with 13 bases between. The CDR3 loop is CASSIGPYGSSYNEQFF. The DNA for the CDR3 is TGTGCCAGTAGTATAGGTCCCTACGGGAGCTCCTACAATGAGCAGTTCTTC.

The chain carries TRBV27 and TRBJ2-1; 9 bases are a match to TRBD2. The CDR3 loop spans 16 amino acids. The germline V gene has CDR1 MNHEY and CDR2 SMNVEV (reference sequence). After removal of 5 bases from V and 3 bases from J, the junction contained 8 bases not matched to a gene. The CDR3 sequence is CASSLPRAGGYNEQFF. The CDR3, as DNA: TGTGCCAGCAGTCTCCCACGAGCGGGAGGCTACAATGAGCAGTTCTTC.